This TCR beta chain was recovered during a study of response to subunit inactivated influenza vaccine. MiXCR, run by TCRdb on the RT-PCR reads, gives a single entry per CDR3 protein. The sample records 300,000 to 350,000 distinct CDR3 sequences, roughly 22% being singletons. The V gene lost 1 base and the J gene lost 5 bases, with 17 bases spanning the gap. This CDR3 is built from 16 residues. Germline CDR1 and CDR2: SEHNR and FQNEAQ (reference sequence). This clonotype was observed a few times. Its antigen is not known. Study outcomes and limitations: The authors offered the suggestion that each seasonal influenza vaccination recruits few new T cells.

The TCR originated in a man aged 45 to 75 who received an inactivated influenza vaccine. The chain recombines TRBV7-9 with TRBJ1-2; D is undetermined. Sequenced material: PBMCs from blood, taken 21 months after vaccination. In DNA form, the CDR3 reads TGTGCCAGCAGCTTAGTTCTCGGCGGGCCGAATTATGGCTACACCTTC. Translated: CASSLVLGGPNYGYTF.